This TCR beta chain came from a study of blood T cell repertoires in COVID-19. Some clones are missing from TCRdb's copy, which holds only in-frame ones; the method was immunoSEQ multiplex PCR. The table includes over 130,000 clones, 85% to 90% detected once. The V end was cut by 5 bases, the J end by 1 base, with 11 bases between. The CDR3 length is 15 residues. Germline CDR1 MDHEN, CDR2 SYDVKM. The sample was peripheral blood. The sequence was collected from a human donor in a cohort sampled during active COVID-19. V gene TRBV28 combines with J gene TRBJ1-4; D might be TRBD1 (5 bases). The CDR3 sequence is CASSPHQGTNEKLFF. The CDR3 DNA reads TGTGCCAGCAGTCCCCATCAGGGAACTAATGAAAAACTGTTTTTT.